This TCR beta chain was sequenced during a study of T cells in localized non-small cell lung cancer. Some clones are missing from TCRdb's copy, which holds only in-frame ones; the method was immunoSEQ multiplex PCR. This table has nearly 25,000 clones, roughly 90% appearing once. The study's findings and limits: Tumor showed lower T cell clonality than uninvolved adjacent lung, where it was highest. Heterogeneity remains possible because sequencing was limited to only one tumor region. Out of the top 100 tumor clones, a median roughly 50 were seen in adjacent lung. A higher density of T cells in blood coincided with extended overall survival.

V was pared by 1 base and J by 2 bases, with 7 bases between. Per the germline V gene, CDR1 is SGHTA and CDR2 is FQGNSA. This CDR3 spans 14 amino acids. Points on this clone: Its matching antigen is unknown.

The clonotype was recovered from a man between 40 and 70 years old with stage III squamous cell lung carcinoma. Here the sequenced sample was peripheral blood, taken before any cancer treatment. V and J are TRBV7-2 and TRBJ2-3, with no clear D. The CDR3 region is CASSLGLLTDTQYF. CDR3 DNA: TGTGCCAGCAGCTTAGGTCTCCTCACAGATACGCAGTATTTT.